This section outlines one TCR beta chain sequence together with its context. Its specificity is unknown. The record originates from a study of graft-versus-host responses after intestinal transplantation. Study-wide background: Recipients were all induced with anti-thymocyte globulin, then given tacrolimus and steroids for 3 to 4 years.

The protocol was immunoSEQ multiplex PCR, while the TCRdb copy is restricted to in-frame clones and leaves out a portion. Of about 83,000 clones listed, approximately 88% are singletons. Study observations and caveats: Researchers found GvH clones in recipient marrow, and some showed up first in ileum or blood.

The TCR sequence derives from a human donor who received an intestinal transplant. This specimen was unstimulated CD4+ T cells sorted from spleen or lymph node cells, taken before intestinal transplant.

CDR3 DNA: TGTGCCTGGAGTGGGCAAGGACAGGCGGACGATACGCAGTATTTT. Encoded protein: CAWSGQGQADDTQYF. This chain links TRBV30 with TRBJ2-3, with 7 bases lining up with TRBD1. Germline assignment: CDR1 GTSNPN and CDR2 SVGIG (reference sequence). This CDR3 contains 15 residues. Trimming at V came to 1 base and at J to 6 bases, leaving 10 bases not matched to a gene. The full variable domain, rest sourced from reference TRBV30 and TRBJ2-3, is SQTIHQWPATLVQPVGSPLSLECTVEGTSNPNLYWYRQAAGRGLQLLFYSVGIGQISSEVPQNLSASRPQDRQFILSSKKLLLSDSGFYLCAWSGQGQADDTQYFGPGTRLTVL.